This TCR beta chain was found in a study of T and B cells in COVID-19 patients. Background on the study: Blood was sampled from COVID-19 patients who were either actively infected or recovered. Most recovered patients had mild to moderate COVID-19 treated as outpatients. Study-wide findings and caveats: There were roughly 2,400 TCR clusters exclusive to the recovered cohort, some 31 with low generation probability. Blood from mildly ill patients while symptomatic, and early samples from severe cases, were scarce.

TRB rearrangements were amplified by multiplex PCR with BIOMED2 TRB-A/B primers. TCRdb independently ran MiXCR on the multiplex PCR reads; one entry per CDR3 protein. The data show about 20,000 distinct CDR3 sequences, approximately 28% seen once. TRB was amplified from about 240-490 ng of blood genomic DNA. Remarks on this clonotype: Its antigen is not known.

V lost 2 bases, J lost 10 bases, and 2 bases stayed unmatched. Germline V gene sequence: CDR1 DFQATT, CDR2 SNEGSKA (reference sequence). This CDR3 comprises 11 residues. This sequence joins TRBV20-1 and TRBJ2-1, with 7 positions matching TRBD2. The sample consisted of blood. The sequence came from a human donor who had recovered from COVID-19. The CDR3 region is CSARPAGEQFF. The CDR3 bases are TGCAGTGCTAGACCAGCGGGAGAGCAGTTCTTC.